This T cell receptor (beta chain) was captured by sequencing in a study of CD8+ T cells in alopecia areata. Study-wide results and limits: Links between baseline CD8+ expansion and response need larger treated cohorts.

Concerning this clone itself: Its antigen is still unknown.

Treatment indicated: oral pan-JAK inhibitor, 5-10 mg twice daily. Collection of lesional scalp punch biopsies and peripheral blood was performed in alopecia areata patients. This CDR3 region has 14 residues. From germline, CDR1 is SQVTM and CDR2 ANQGSEA. Trimming stripped 5 bases from V and 0 bases from J, with 10 bases between. TCR sequencing used cDNA made by reverse transcription of extracted RNA. The table came from immunoSEQ multiplex PCR; TCRdb's copy has only in-frame clones and leaves some out. The table has approximately 90,000 clones, 70% to 85% seen once. The V and J genes are TRBV29-1 and TRBJ1-4; D unclear. This receptor was identified in a human donor with alopecia areata. This specimen was CD8+ T cells sorted from blood, taken at week 44, from a patient treated with tofacitinib. The CDR3 region is CSVHRLATNEKLFF. The CDR3 region has the DNA TGCAGCGTTCACAGACTTGCAACTAATGAAAAACTGTTTTTT.